The 4 T cell receptor beta chains below were found in one sample sequenced in a study of Ad26.COV2.S vaccination and SARS-CoV-2 variants. Specified treatment: 15 to 20 received Ad26.COV2.S at low or high dose, single or two shots; a few received placebo; per-sample allocation not given. After the first vaccine or placebo injection, samples were drawn on day 63. TCRdb keeps only in-frame clones here, not all; method: immunoSEQ multiplex PCR. Of 300,000 to 400,000 clones in the sample, approximately 86% were seen once. This specimen consisted of peripheral blood, obtained in a trial of Ad26.COV2.S vaccine versus placebo. Source of these receptors: a person between 18 and 65 years old who received the Ad26.COV2.S COVID-19 vaccine or a placebo.

The chain has TRBV7-2 and TRBJ2-7, with TRBD1 matching over 9 bases. The junction had 9 bases not matched to a gene; V was cut back by 5 bases and J by 7 bases. Looked up from germline, CDR1 is SGHTA and CDR2 is FQGNSA. The CDR3 extends over 14 amino acids. The CDR3 loop reads CASSLSTGGFEQYF. The CDR3 DNA is TGTGCCAGCAGCCTCTCAACAGGGGGCTTTGAGCAGTACTTC.

The chain has TRBV5-1 and TRBJ2-7; D ambiguous. The germline V gene has CDR1 SGHRS and CDR2 YFSETQ. With 4 bases removed from V and 2 bases from J, the gap between germline ends came to 13 bases. The CDR3 is 14 residues long. Here the CDR3 DNA reads TGCGCCAGCAGCGGCGGCTCAGGCACCTACGAGCAGTACTTC. It is translated as CASSGGSGTYEQYF.

The chain is built from TRBV18 and TRBJ2-2; D is unresolved. V shed 1 base and J shed 4 bases, with 10 bases lying between them. Germline CDR1 is KGHSH and CDR2 is LQKENI. The CDR3 covers 15 residues. In nucleotides, the CDR3 is TGTGCCAGCTCACCACGGGAAAAGTCCACCGGGGAGCTGTTTTTT. Residues: CASSPREKSTGELFF.

This chain joins TRBV2 and TRBJ1-6; TRBD1 is a possible D gene (6 bases). Per germline, CDR1 SNHLY and CDR2 FYNNEI. The V gene lost 6 bases and the J gene lost 4 bases, with 10 bases spanning the gap. The CDR3 contains 14 residues. This CDR3 reads CASSEQGYNSPLHF. In DNA, the CDR3 is TGTGCCAGCAGCGAACAGGGTTATAATTCACCCCTCCACTTT.